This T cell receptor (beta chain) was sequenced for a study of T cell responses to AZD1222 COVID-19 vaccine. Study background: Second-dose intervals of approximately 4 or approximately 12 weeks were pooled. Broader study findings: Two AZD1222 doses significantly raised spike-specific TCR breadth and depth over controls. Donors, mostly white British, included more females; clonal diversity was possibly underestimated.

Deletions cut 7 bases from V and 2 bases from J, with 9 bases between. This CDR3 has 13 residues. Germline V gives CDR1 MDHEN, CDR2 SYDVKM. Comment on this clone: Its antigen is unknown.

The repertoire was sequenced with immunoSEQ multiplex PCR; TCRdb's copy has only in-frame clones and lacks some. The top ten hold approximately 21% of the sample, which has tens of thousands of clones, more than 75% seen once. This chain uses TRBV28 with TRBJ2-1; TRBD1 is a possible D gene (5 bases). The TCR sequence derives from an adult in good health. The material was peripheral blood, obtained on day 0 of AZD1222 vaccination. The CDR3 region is CASISGTYNEQFF. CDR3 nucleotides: TGTGCCAGCATCTCAGGGACCTACAATGAGCAGTTCTTC.